These 29 T cell receptor beta chains came from one sample sequenced in a study of metastatic and nonmetastatic thyroid tumors. Using MiXCR, TCRdb re-called clones from the PCR reads. The sample contains over 15,000 clones, roughly 17% of which appear only once. Each patient came to thyroid surgery without any prior treatment (of any kind). Sequenced input: blood. The receptors stem from a male donor with papillary thyroid cancer or a benign thyroid nodule (not recorded which). Some clones in this sample may be carry-over from other donors' samples.

The chain combines TRBV5-1 with TRBJ2-3; 9 bases fit TRBD1. The CDR3 contains 16 residues. Germline CDR1 and CDR2: SGHRS and YFSETQ. The trim removed 0 bases at V and 6 bases at J, leaving 8 bases unmatched. The CDR3 spells CASSLEQGARSDTQYF. In nucleotides, the CDR3 is TGCGCCAGCAGCTTGGAACAGGGGGCTCGATCGGATACGCAGTATTTT.

By share, this clone counts as medium-sized. V gene TRBV11-3 combines with J gene TRBJ2-7, with D perhaps matching TRBD1 (6 bases). The CDR3 consists of 13 residues. Germline V CDR1 and CDR2: SGHNT, YENEEA. V was trimmed by 6 bases and J by 4 bases, leaving 13 bases between them. This CDR3 reads CASSLTGIYEQYF. The CDR3 DNA follows: TGTGCCAGCAGTCTCACAGGGATTTACGAGCAGTACTTC.

This sequence joins TRBV11-2 and TRBJ2-1, with D perhaps matching TRBD2 (5 bases). Trimming pared 0 bases from V and 4 bases from J, leaving 13 bases between. This CDR3 contains 16 residues. Germline CDR1 is SGHAT and CDR2 is FQNNGV. The CDR3 region is CASSLDGRLPYNEQFF. DNA for the CDR3: TGTGCCAGCAGCTTAGATGGGAGACTACCGTACAATGAGCAGTTCTTC.

The rearrangement links TRBV5-8 to TRBJ2-5, with 8 bases aligning to TRBD1. Trimming removed 0 bases from V and 4 bases from J; junction bases left unmatched: 5. From germline, CDR1 is SGHTS and CDR2 YDEGEE. The CDR3 contains 15 residues. CDR3 in amino acids: CASSLGRGRRETQYF. In DNA form, the CDR3 reads TGTGCCAGCAGCTTGGGCAGGGGGCGTAGAGAGACCCAGTACTTC. Full variable domain (rest looked up from reference TRBV5-8 and TRBJ2-5): EAGVTQSPTHLIKTRGQQATLRCSPISGHTSVYWYQQALGLGLQFLLWYDEGEERNRGNFPPRFSGRQFPNYSSELNVNALELEDSALYLCASSLGRGRRETQYFGPGTRLLVL.

This clone was detected ten times or more. Other DNA sequences in the same sample also yield this CDR3. The CDR3, as DNA: TGTGCCAGCAGCCCGGGGCTCTCGAACACTGAAGCTTTCTTT. Translated, it gives CASSPGLSNTEAFF. V gene TRBV7-2 combines with J gene TRBJ1-1; a possible D gene is TRBD1 (5 bases). Germline V gene sequence: CDR1 SGHTA, CDR2 FQGNSA. The V and J ends lost 5 bases and 1 base respectively, with 11 bases between them. The length of the CDR3 is 14 residues.

This clone is medium-sized in the sample. CDR3 sequence reads: CASSQDPGLSNQPQHF. The CDR3 region has the DNA TGTGCCAGCAGCCAAGATCCGGGTCTTAGCAATCAGCCCCAGCATTTT. The chain couples TRBV4-2 to TRBJ1-5, with D unresolved. V was pared by 0 bases and J by 0 bases, with 9 bases between. CDR3 length: 16 residues. Germline CDR1 is LGHNA and CDR2 is YNFKEQ.

Many counts were recorded for this clone. Here the CDR3 reads CASSQVLRRTSAEAFF. CDR3 DNA: TGCGCCAGCAGCCAAGTTTTGAGGCGGACAAGCGCTGAAGCTTTCTTT. The gene calls are TRBV4-1 and TRBJ1-1; D is possibly TRBD1 (5 bases). Germline values: CDR1 MGHRA, CDR2 YSYEKL. CDR3 length: 16 residues. Deletions cut 1 base from V and 6 bases from J, with 18 bases between.

This chain links TRBV4-1 with TRBJ1-2; 11 bases match TRBD1. The CDR3 sequence is 17 residues long. Looked up from germline, CDR1 is MGHRA and CDR2 is YSYEKL. The junction had 10 bases not matched to a gene; V was cut back by 3 bases and J by 4 bases. CDR3 amino acids: CASSQGVGTGGVYGYTF. CDR3 sequence (DNA): TGCGCCAGCAGCCAGGGGGTTGGGACAGGGGGAGTCTATGGCTACACCTTC.

This chain uses TRBV19 with TRBJ2-1; D remains ambiguous. The CDR3 contains 14 residues. With 1 base removed from V and 7 bases from J, the gap between germline ends came to 11 bases. CDR1 and CDR2 from the germline V gene are LNHDA and SQIVND (reference sequence). Here the CDR3 reads CASSIGGWTNEQFF. For the CDR3, the DNA is TGTGCCAGTAGTATAGGAGGTTGGACGAATGAGCAGTTCTTC.

This clone appeared many times. The chain combines TRBV15 with TRBJ2-3, with D uncertain. V was shortened by 5 bases and J by 4 bases, with 10 bases between the two germline ends. Germline-derived CDR1 and CDR2 are LNHNV and YYDKDF (reference sequence). The CDR3 is made up of 13 amino acids. The CDR3 sequence: CATSYERADTQYF. The DNA of the CDR3 is TGTGCCACCAGCTACGAACGGGCAGATACGCAGTATTTT.

V usage is TRBV5-4 and J usage is TRBJ1-2; D unresolved. Trimming removed 9 bases at V and 4 bases at J, with 16 bases between. The CDR3 length is 13 residues. The germline V gene encodes CDR1 SGHNT and CDR2 YYREEE (reference sequence). CDR3 in DNA: TGTGCCATCATCTTGGCGGGCAGCTATGGCTACACCTTC. Its translation is CAIILAGSYGYTF.

V usage is TRBV30 and J usage is TRBJ2-1; 7 positions agree with TRBD2. V shed 5 bases, J shed 8 bases, and the junction held 12 bases outside the gene matches. The CDR3 contains 14 residues. From germline, CDR1 is GTSNPN and CDR2 SVGIG (reference sequence). CDR3 coding DNA: TGTGCCTGGGGGGGAGAGCGGGATTGGGATGAGCAGTTCTTC. It specifies CAWGGERDWDEQFF.

This clone was counted ten times or more. The chain couples TRBV28 to TRBJ1-5; D is undetermined. V gave up 3 bases and J gave up 9 bases, with 6 bases separating them. This CDR3 has 11 amino acids. Germline assignment: CDR1 MDHEN and CDR2 SYDVKM. The CDR3: CASSFMAPQHF. CDR3 DNA: TGTGCCAGCAGTTTCATGGCGCCCCAGCATTTT. Complete variable domain (other parts from reference TRBV28 and TRBJ1-5): DVKVTQSSRYLVKRTGEKVFLECVQDMDHENMFWYRQDPGLGLRLIYFSYDVKMKEKGDIPEGYSVSREKKERFSLILESASTNQTSMYLCASSFMAPQHFGDGTRLSIL.

This clone was seen a single time. The chain employs TRBV5-6 and TRBJ2-2; 7 nucleotides agree with TRBD2. Germline CDR1 is SGHDT and CDR2 is YYEEEE. CDR3 length equals 12 residues. J lost 15 bases, V lost 4 bases, and 9 bases had no gene match. CDR3 nucleotide sequence: TGTGCCAGCAGCAAGTCGCGGGGGAGGGTGTTTTTT. Amino acid sequence: CASSKSRGRVFF.

This clone was counted once. This sequence joins TRBV7-9 and TRBJ1-1; D is perhaps TRBD1 (5 bases). V was cut by 4 bases and J by 11 bases, with 17 bases left in between. The CDR3 has 13 residues. Germline CDR1 SEHNR, CDR2 FQNEAQ (reference sequence). Written as DNA, the CDR3 is TGTGCCAGCAGCTGGGGCAGGGCGAATGAGGCTTTCTTT. Translation: CASSWGRANEAFF.

This clone has at least ten counts. This chain uses TRBV20-1 with TRBJ1-5; tentative D call: TRBD1 (6 bases). The CDR3 runs to 13 residues. The V gene lost 3 bases and the J gene lost 7 bases, with 13 bases spanning the gap. CDR1 and CDR2 from the germline V gene are DFQATT and SNEGSKA (reference sequence). This CDR3 reads CSARSRGGQPQHF. The CDR3 bases are TGCAGTGCTAGGAGCAGGGGAGGCCAGCCCCAGCATTTT.

The rearrangement joins TRBV11-2 to TRBJ2-7; 9 bases are shared with TRBD2. V shed 5 bases and J 5 bases; nucleotides not matched to a gene: 16. The CDR3 has 17 residues. CDR1 and CDR2 from the germline V gene are SGHAT and FQNNGV. CDR3 nucleotides: TGTGCCAGCAGCCGGGCCGGGGGGGTGTGCGGGAGGGACGAGCAGTACTTC. Its translation is CASSRAGGVCGRDEQYF.

CDR3 in amino acids: CSARGLQGGNQPQHF. CDR3 sequence (DNA): TGCAGTGCTAGAGGGCTACAGGGGGGCAATCAGCCCCAGCATTTT. This chain connects TRBV20-1 to TRBJ1-5; 8 nucleotides line up with TRBD1. Germline V gives CDR1 DFQATT, CDR2 SNEGSKA (reference sequence). J lost 2 bases, V lost 1 base, and 4 bases had no gene match. The CDR3 consists of 15 residues.

This clone was seen many times. This chain connects TRBV20-1 to TRBJ1-4, with 7 nucleotides matching TRBD1. The trim removed 2 bases at V and 3 bases at J, leaving 3 bases unmatched. Germline V gene lookup returns CDR1 DFQATT and CDR2 SNEGSKA (reference sequence). There are 14 residues in the CDR3. The CDR3 sequence is CSARTGTANEKLFF. DNA of the CDR3: TGCAGTGCTAGAACCGGGACAGCTAATGAAAAACTGTTTTTT.

This clone was seen ten or more times. In DNA form, the CDR3 reads TGTGCCAGCACCCCCTCCACTAGCTACGAGCAGTACTTC. Translation: CASTPSTSYEQYF. This rearrangement joins TRBV2 to TRBJ2-7, with D maybe TRBD2 (5 bases). Germline-derived CDR1 and CDR2 are SNHLY and FYNNEI. The V end was cut by 7 bases, the J end by 3 bases, with 13 bases between. CDR3 length equals 13 residues.

V and J are TRBV4-2 and TRBJ1-1, with D uncertain. The CDR3 extends over 15 amino acids. Trimming removed 1 base from V and 2 bases from J, with 11 bases in between. From germline, CDR1 is LGHNA and CDR2 YNFKEQ. The CDR3 DNA reads TGTGCCAGCAGCCAAGGTTCAGGCCTAAACACTGAAGCTTTCTTT. Its protein is CASSQGSGLNTEAFF.

This clone was seen repeatedly, ten times or more. This chain connects TRBV7-9 to TRBJ2-1, with D possibly matching TRBD2 (6 bases). Per germline, CDR1 SEHNR and CDR2 FQNEAQ (reference sequence). V gave up 3 bases and J gave up 7 bases, with 19 bases separating them. The CDR3 length is 16 residues. The CDR3 DNA sequence: TGTGCCAGCAGCTTTTTTTCCTGGCGGGGTGGGAATGAGCAGTTCTTC. As protein: CASSFFSWRGGNEQFF.

This clone counts as medium-sized. The V gene is TRBV4-3, the J gene TRBJ2-7; D is ambiguous. The germline gives CDR1 LGHNA, CDR2 YSLEER. The CDR3 contains 16 residues. Trimming cost V 0 bases and J 0 bases, with 12 bases left between them. The CDR3 reads CASSQEPYTYSYEQYF. DNA of the CDR3: TGCGCCAGCAGCCAAGAACCGTACACCTACTCCTACGAGCAGTACTTC.

There are many counts of this clone. The chain recombines TRBV24-1 with TRBJ2-3, with 12 bases fitting TRBD2. The CDR3 has 17 residues. Per the germline V gene, CDR1 is KGHDR and CDR2 is SFDVKD. The V and J ends lost 4 bases and 2 bases, in that order; junction bases with no gene match: 6. DNA for the CDR3: TGTGCCACCAGTGACCTCGGACTAGCGGGGAACACAGATACGCAGTATTTT. The encoded protein is CATSDLGLAGNTDTQYF.

This clone came up many times. The chain has TRBV12-3 or TRBV12-4 and TRBJ2-1; 11 bases fit TRBD1. J lost 8 bases, V lost 3 bases, and 3 bases had no gene match. This CDR3 is built from 14 residues. The CDR3 here is CASSFQDRGHEQFF. The CDR3 DNA follows: TGTGCCAGCAGTTTCCAGGACAGGGGGCATGAGCAGTTCTTC.

The chain employs TRBV20-1 and TRBJ2-5; D is perhaps TRBD2 (7 bases). Per the germline V gene, CDR1 is DFQATT and CDR2 is SNEGSKA (reference sequence). The CDR3 runs to 15 residues. V lost 6 bases and J lost 9, with 26 bases in between. This chain's CDR3 is CSAQEGGPPYQAQYF. The CDR3 DNA reads as TGCAGTGCCCAAGAGGGGGGGCCCCCCTACCAGGCCCAGTACTTC.

This clone was detected only a few times. Given the absence of the conserved phenylalanine or tryptophan at the CDR3 end, a read error is likely. This chain links TRBV6-5 with TRBJ2-1; 7 bases are shared with TRBD2. Germline assignment: CDR1 MNHEY and CDR2 SVGAGI. Trimming took 4 bases from V and 5 from J; bases not matched to a gene: 8. The CDR3 is 15 residues long. The CDR3 is CASSSSGWIHNEQFL. CDR3 sequence (DNA): TGTGCCAGCAGTTCTAGCGGATGGATCCACAATGAGCAGTTCCTC.

This clone was recorded a few times. J is TRBJ1-1 and V is TRBV28; D remains unclear. Germline assignment: CDR1 MDHEN and CDR2 SYDVKM. The germline V and J ends were trimmed by 8 bases and 0 bases, with 10 bases remaining between them. The CDR3 has 13 residues. The CDR3 loop is CASQTQLNTEAFF. Written as DNA, the CDR3 is TGTGCCAGCCAAACCCAGCTGAACACTGAAGCTTTCTTT.

In its sample, this clone was seen many times. The chain joins TRBV6-2 or TRBV6-3 to TRBJ2-1, with TRBD2 identical over 9 bases. With V trimmed by 4 bases and J by 0 bases, 13 bases remained unmatched. The CDR3 length is 19 residues. The germline gives CDR1 MNHEY, CDR2 SVGEGT. DNA of the CDR3: TGTGCCAGCAGTTCGACTAGCGGAAAGGTACGAAGCTCCTACAATGAGCAGTTCTTC. It codes for CASSSTSGKVRSSYNEQFF.